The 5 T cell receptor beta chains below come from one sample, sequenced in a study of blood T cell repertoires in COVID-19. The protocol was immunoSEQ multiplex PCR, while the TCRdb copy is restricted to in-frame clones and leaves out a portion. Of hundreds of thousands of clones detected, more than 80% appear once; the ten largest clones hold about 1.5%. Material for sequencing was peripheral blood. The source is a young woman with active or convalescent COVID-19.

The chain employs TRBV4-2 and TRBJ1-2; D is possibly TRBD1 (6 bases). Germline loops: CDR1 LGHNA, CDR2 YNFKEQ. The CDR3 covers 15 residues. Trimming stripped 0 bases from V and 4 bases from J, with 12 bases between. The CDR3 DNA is TGTGCCAGCAGCCAAGATTTTCGGACAGTCTATGGCTACACCTTC. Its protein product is CASSQDFRTVYGYTF.

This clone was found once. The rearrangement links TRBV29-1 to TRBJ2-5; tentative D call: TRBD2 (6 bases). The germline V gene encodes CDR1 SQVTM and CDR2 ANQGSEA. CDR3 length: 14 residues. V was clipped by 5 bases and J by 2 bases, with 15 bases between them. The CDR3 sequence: CSVRGRLWQETQYF. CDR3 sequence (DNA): TGCAGCGTTCGGGGGAGGTTGTGGCAAGAGACCCAGTACTTC.

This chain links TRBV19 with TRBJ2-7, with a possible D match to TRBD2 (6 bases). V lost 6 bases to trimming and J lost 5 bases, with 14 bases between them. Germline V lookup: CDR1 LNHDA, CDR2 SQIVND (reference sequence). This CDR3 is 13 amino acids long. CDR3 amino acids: CASSPAGFNEQYF. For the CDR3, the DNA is TGTGCCAGTAGCCCGGCGGGGTTTAACGAGCAGTACTTC.

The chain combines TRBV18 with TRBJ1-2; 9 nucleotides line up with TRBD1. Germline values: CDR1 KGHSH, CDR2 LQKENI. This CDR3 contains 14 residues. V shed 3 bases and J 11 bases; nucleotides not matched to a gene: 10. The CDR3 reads CASSPDRGKSVYTF. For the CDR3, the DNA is TGTGCCAGCTCACCGGACAGGGGAAAGTCAGTTTACACCTTC.

CDR3 in DNA: TGTGCCAGCAGCTCTACCCTACACTCCGGGACAGGGGAAAAAAACATTCAGTACTTC. Its protein product is CASSSTLHSGTGEKNIQYF. The rearrangement links TRBV5-4 to TRBJ2-4, with TRBD1 matching over 10 bases. Unmatched junction bases numbered 16, after V lost 3 bases and J lost 4 bases. Germline CDR1 and CDR2: SGHNT and YYREEE (reference sequence). The CDR3 has 19 amino acids.